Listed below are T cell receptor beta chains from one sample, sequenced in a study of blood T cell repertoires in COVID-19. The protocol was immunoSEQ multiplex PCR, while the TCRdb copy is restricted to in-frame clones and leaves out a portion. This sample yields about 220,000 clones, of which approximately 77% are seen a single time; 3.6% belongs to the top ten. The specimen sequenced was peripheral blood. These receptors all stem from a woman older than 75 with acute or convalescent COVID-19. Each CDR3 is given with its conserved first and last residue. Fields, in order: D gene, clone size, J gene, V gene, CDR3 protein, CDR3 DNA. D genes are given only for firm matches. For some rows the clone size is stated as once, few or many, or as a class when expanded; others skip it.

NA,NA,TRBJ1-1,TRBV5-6,CASSLEVGSRGTEAFF,TGTGCCAGCAGCTTGGAGGTTGGGAGTAGAGGGACTGAAGCTTTCTTT
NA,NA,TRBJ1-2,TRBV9,CASSVGLGYTF,TGTGCCAGCAGCGTAGGTCTTGGCTACACCTTC
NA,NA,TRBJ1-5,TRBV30,CAWSGQSNQPQHF,TGTGCCTGGAGTGGGCAATCCAATCAGCCCCAGCATTTT
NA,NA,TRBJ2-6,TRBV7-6,CASSSRISGANVLTF,TGTGCCAGCAGCTCCAGGATCTCTGGGGCCAACGTCCTGACTTTC
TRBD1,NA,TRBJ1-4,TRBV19,CASSFGTGFEKLFF,TGTGCCAGTAGTTTCGGGACAGGGTTTGAAAAACTGTTTTTT
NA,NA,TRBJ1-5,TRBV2,CASSEGTPNQPQHF,TGTGCCAGCAGTGAAGGGACACCGAATCAGCCCCAGCATTTT
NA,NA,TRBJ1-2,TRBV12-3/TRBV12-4,CASSPDSYGYTF,TGTGCCAGCAGTCCGGACAGCTATGGCTACACCTTC
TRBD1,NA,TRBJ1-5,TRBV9,CASSATGGGNQPQHF,TGTGCCAGCAGCGCGACAGGGGGCGGCAATCAGCCCCAGCATTTT
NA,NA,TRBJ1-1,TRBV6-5,CASSSYRVSAEAFF,TGTGCCAGCAGTTCCTACCGGGTTAGCGCTGAAGCTTTCTTT
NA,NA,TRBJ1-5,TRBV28,CASSLSGYSNQPQHF,TGTGCCAGCAGTTTATCCGGGTATAGCAATCAGCCCCAGCATTTT
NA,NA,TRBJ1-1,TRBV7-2,CASPTEAFF,TGTGCCAGCCCCACAGAAGCTTTCTTT
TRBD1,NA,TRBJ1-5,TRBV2,CASSVNRGGDQPQHF,TGTGCCAGCAGCGTTAACAGGGGGGGAGATCAGCCCCAGCATTTT
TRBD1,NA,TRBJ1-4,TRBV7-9,CASSVTGDNEKLFF,TGTGCCAGCAGCGTAACAGGGGATAATGAAAAACTGTTTTTT
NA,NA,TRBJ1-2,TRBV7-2,CASSQNNYGYTF,TGTGCCAGCAGCCAGAACAACTATGGCTACACCTTC
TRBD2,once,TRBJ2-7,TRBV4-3,CASSQVASGSYEQYF,TGCGCCAGCAGCCAAGTTGCTAGCGGCTCCTACGAGCAGTACTTC
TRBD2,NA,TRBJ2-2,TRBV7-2,CASSFSTSVYTGELFF,TGTGCCAGCAGCTTCTCCACTAGCGTGTACACCGGGGAGCTGTTTTTT
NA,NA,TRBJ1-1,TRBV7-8,CASSPGGRNTEAFF,TGTGCCAGCAGCCCGGGAGGGAGGAACACTGAAGCTTTCTTT
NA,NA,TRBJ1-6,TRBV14,CASTEGGGRNSPLHF,TGTGCCAGCACTGAAGGGGGGGGGAGGAATTCACCCCTCCACTTT
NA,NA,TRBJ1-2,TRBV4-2,CASSQEDRGLNGYTF,TGTGCCAGCAGCCAAGAAGACCGGGGTTTAAATGGCTACACCTTC
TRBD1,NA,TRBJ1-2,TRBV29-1,CSVENPGQGNYGYTF,TGCAGCGTTGAGAATCCGGGACAGGGGAACTATGGCTACACCTTC
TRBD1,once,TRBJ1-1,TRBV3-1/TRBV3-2,CASSHRRGGWTEAFF,TGTGCCAGCAGCCACAGGAGAGGGGGCTGGACTGAAGCTTTCTTT
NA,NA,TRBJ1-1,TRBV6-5,CASRQTGGKNTEAFF,TGTGCCAGCAGGCAAACCGGGGGGAAAAACACTGAAGCTTTCTTT
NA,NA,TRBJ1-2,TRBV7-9,CASSLPPREDGYTF,TGTGCCAGCAGCCTCCCCCCGAGGGAGGATGGCTACACCTTC
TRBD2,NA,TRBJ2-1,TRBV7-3,CASSEGLAGGHEKQFF,TGTGCCAGCAGCGAAGGACTAGCGGGGGGGCATGAGAAGCAGTTCTTC
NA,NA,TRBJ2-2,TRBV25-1,CASSDSRGYTGGLFF,TGTGCCAGCAGTGATAGTCGGGGATACACCGGGGGGCTGTTTTTT
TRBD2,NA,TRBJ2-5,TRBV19,CASSPLAGGRLRPQETQYF,TGTGCCAGTAGTCCTCTAGCGGGGGGCCGCCTAAGACCGCAAGAGACCCAGTACTTC
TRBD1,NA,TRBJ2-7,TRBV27,CASSPGQGYSSSYEQYF,TGTGCCAGCAGCCCGGGACAGGGTTACTCGAGCTCCTACGAGCAGTACTTC
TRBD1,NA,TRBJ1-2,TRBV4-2,CASSLATGGLIGYTF,TGTGCCAGCAGCCTCGCTACAGGGGGTTTGATCGGCTACACCTTC
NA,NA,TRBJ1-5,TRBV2,CASSEAGGNQPQHF,TGTGCCAGCAGTGAAGCCGGGGGTAATCAGCCCCAGCATTTT
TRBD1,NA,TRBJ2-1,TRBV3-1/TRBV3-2,CASSLLGQGVYNEQFF,TGTGCCAGCAGCCTCCTAGGACAGGGCGTATACAATGAGCAGTTCTTC
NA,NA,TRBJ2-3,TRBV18,CASSRRMTGDTQYF,TGTGCCAGCTCTCGTCGCATGACGGGAGATACGCAGTATTTT
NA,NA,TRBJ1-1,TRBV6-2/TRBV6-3,CASSATLNTEAFF,TGTGCCAGCAGTGCGACACTGAACACTGAAGCTTTCTTT
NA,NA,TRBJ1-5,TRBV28,CASSPQLGNQPQHF,TGTGCCAGCAGCCCCCAACTCGGCAATCAGCCCCAGCATTTT
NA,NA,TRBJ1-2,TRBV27,CASSQQGNYGYTF,TGTGCCAGCAGTCAGCAGGGGAACTATGGCTACACCTTC
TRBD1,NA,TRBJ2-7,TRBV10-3,CAIGQGLSREQYF,TGTGCCATCGGACAGGGTCTAAGTCGCGAGCAGTACTTC
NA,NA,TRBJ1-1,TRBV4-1,CASSQDPGDRNTEAFF,TGCGCCAGCAGCCAAGACCCAGGGGATAGAAACACTGAAGCTTTCTTT
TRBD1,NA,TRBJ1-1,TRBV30,CAYETGGGGTEAFF,TGTGCCTACGAAACAGGGGGGGGAGGAACTGAAGCTTTCTTT
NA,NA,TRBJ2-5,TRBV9,CASSSGTGKNQETQYF,TGTGCCAGCAGCTCCGGTACAGGGAAAAACCAAGAGACCCAGTACTTC
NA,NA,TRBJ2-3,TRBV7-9,CASRRTDTDTQYF,TGTGCCAGCAGAAGGACTGACACAGATACGCAGTATTTT
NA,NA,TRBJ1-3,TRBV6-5,CASSYTQGISGNTIYF,TGTGCCAGCAGTTACACCCAGGGGATCTCTGGAAACACCATATATTTT
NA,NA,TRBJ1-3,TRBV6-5,CASSPDVGAGNTIYF,TGTGCCAGCAGTCCTGATGTGGGAGCGGGAAACACCATATATTTT
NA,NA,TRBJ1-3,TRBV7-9,CGAHSGNTIYF,TGCGGTGCCCACTCTGGAAACACCATATATTTT
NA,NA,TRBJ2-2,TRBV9,CASSVGGSGELFF,TGTGCCAGCAGCGTAGGGGGCAGCGGGGAGCTGTTTTTT
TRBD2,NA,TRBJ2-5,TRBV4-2,CASSQGTSGQETQYF,TGTGCCAGCAGCCAAGGGACTAGCGGCCAAGAGACCCAGTACTTC
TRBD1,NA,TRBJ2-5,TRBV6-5,CASRGDRGTETQYF,TGTGCCAGCAGGGGGGACAGGGGAACGGAGACCCAGTACTTC
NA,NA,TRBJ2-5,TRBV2,CASRSYQETQYF,TGTGCCAGCAGGAGCTACCAAGAGACCCAGTACTTC
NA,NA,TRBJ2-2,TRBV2,CASRPTTTGELFF,TGTGCCAGCAGACCCACTACTACGGGGGAGCTGTTTTTT
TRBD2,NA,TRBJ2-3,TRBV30,CAWSQLAGVDTQYF,TGTGCCTGGAGCCAGCTAGCGGGGGTGGATACGCAGTATTTT
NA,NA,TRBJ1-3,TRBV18,CASSPRDSGNTIYF,TGTGCCAGCTCACCTCGGGACTCTGGAAACACCATATATTTT